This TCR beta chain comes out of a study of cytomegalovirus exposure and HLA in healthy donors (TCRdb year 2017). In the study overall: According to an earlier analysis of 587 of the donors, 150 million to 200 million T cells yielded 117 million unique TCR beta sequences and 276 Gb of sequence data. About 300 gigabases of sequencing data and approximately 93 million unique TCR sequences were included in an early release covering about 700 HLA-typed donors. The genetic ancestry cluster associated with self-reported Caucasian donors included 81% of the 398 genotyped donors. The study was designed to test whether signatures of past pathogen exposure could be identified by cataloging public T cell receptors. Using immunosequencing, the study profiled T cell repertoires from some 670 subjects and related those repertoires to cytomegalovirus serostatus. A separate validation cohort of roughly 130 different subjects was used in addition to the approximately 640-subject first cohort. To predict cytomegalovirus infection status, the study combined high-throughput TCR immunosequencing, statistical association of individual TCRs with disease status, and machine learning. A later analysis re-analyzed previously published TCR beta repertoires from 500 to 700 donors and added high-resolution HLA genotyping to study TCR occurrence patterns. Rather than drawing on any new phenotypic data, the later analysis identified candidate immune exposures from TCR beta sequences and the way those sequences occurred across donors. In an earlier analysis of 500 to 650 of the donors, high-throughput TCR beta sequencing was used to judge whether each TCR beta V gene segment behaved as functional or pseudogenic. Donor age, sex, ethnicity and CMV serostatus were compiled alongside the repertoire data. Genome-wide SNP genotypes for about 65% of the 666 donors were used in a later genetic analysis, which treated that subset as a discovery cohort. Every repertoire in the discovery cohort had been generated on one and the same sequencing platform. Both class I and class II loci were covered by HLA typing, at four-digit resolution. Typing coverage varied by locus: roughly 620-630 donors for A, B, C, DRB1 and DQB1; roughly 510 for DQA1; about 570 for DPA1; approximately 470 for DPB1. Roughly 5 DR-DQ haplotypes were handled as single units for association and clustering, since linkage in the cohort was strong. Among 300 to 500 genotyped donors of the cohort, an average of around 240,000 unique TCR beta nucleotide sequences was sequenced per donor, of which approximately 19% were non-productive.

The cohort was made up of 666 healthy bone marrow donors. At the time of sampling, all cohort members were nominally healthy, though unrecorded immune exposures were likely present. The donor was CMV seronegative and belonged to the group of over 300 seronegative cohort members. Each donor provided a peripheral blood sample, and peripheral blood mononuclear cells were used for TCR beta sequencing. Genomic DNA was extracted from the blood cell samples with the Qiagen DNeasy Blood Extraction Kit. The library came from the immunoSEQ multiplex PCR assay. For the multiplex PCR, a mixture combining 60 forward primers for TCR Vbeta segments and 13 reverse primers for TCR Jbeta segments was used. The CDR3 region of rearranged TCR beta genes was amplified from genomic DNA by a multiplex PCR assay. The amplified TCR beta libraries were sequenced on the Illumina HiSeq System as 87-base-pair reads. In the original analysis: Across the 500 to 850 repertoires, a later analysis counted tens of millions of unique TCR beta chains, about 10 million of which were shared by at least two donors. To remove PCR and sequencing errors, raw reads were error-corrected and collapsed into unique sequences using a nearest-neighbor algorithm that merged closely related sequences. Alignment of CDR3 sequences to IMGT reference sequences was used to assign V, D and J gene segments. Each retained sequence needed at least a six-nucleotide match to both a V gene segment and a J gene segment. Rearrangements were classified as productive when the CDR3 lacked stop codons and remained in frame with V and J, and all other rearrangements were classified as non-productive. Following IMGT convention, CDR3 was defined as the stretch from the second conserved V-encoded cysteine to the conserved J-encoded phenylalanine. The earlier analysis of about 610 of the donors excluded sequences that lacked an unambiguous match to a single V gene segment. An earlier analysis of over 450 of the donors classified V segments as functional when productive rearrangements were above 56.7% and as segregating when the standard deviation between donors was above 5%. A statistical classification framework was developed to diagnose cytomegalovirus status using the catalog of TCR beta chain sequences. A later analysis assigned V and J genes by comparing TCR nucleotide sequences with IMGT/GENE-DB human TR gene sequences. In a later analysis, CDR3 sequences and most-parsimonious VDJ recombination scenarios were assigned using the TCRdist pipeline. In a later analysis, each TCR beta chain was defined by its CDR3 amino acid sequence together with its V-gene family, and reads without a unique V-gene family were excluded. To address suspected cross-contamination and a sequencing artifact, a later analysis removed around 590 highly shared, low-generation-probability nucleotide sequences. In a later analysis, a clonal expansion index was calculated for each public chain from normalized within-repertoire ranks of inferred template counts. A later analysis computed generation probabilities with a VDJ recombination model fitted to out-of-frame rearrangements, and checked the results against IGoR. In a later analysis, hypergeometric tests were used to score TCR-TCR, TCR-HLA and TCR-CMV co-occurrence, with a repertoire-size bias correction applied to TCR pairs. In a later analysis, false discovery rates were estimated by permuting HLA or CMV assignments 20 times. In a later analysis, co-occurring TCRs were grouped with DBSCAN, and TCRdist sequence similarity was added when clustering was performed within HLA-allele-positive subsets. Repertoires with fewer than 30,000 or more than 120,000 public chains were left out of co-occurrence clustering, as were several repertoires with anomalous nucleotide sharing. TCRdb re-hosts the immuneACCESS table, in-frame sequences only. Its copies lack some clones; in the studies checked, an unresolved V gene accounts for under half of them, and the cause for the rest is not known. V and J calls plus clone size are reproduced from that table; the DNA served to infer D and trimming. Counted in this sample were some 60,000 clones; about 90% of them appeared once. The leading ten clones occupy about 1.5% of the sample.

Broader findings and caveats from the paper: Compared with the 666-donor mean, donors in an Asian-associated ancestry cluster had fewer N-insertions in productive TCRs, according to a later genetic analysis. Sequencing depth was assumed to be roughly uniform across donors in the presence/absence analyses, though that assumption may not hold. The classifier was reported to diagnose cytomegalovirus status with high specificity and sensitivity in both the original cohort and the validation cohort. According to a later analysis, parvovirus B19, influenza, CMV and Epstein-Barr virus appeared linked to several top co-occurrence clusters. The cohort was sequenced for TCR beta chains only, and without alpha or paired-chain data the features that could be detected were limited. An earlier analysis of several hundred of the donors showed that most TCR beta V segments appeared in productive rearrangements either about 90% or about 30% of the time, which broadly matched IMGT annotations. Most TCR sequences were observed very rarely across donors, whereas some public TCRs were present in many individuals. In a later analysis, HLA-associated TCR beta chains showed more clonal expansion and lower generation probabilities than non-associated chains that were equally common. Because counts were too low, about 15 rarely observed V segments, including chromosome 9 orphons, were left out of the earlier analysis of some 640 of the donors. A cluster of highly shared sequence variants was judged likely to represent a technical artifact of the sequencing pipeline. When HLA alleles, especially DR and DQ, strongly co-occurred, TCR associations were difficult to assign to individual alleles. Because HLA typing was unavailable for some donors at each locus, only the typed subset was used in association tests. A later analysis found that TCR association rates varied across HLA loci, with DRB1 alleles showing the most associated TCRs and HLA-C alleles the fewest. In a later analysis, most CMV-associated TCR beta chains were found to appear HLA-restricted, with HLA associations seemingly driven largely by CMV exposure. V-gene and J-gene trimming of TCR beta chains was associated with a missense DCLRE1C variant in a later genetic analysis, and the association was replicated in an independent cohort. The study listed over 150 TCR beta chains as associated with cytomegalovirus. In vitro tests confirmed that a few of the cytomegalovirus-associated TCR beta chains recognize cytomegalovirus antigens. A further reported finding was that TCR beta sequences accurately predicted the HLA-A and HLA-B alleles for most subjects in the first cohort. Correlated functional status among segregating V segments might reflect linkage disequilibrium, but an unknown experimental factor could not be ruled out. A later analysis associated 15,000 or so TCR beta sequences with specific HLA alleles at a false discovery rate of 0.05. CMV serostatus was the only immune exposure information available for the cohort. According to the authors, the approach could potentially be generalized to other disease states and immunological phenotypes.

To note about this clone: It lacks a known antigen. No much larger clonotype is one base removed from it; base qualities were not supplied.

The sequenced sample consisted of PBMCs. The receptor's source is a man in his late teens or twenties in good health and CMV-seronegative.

The bases read TGCGCCAGCAGCCAAGCCCGGGAGTTGAACACTGAAGCTTTCTTT. This is translated as CASSQARELNTEAFF. This sequence uses TRBV4-1 and TRBJ1-1, with no confidently assigned D gene. Its CDR3 holds 15 amino acids, cysteine through phenylalanine. Only the CDR3 part of the read is kept: 45 bases, read in frame from the first base. Taken from the germline V gene, the CDR1 and CDR2 loops are MGHRA and YSYEKL. The trim is 1 base for V and 0 bases for J, with a gap of 9 bases between the germline ends.